These T cell receptor beta chains were read from a single sample in a study of blood T cell repertoires in COVID-19. Data came from immunoSEQ multiplex PCR; TCRdb stores just in-frame clones and leaves some out. The sample includes approximately 350,000 clones, around four fifths of them seen just once. Sequenced: peripheral blood. These receptors all stem from a man aged 25-45 years with active or convalescent COVID-19. Both conserved end residues are part of each CDR3. A D gene is named only where the DNA matches it firmly. Not all rows give a size; the values are once, few, many and, for expanded clones, a class.

v_gene: TRBV7-2; d_gene: -; j_gene: TRBJ2-3; abundance: -; CDR3aa: CASSLGIGGHTDTQYF; CDR3nt: TGTGCCAGCAGCTTAGGTATAGGAGGCCACACAGATACGCAGTATTTT
v_gene: TRBV14; d_gene: -; j_gene: TRBJ2-7; abundance: -; CDR3aa: CASSQLAGREQYF; CDR3nt: TGTGCCAGCAGCCAATTGGCAGGGCGCGAGCAGTACTTC
v_gene: TRBV9; d_gene: TRBD1; j_gene: TRBJ2-6; abundance: -; CDR3aa: CASSLNRLSGGFSGANVLTF; CDR3nt: TGTGCCAGCAGCCTCAACCGTCTTTCAGGGGGCTTCTCTGGGGCCAACGTCCTGACTTTC
v_gene: TRBV5-1; d_gene: TRBD1; j_gene: TRBJ2-7; abundance: -; CDR3aa: CASSLSATGESEQYF; CDR3nt: TGCGCCAGCAGCTTGTCCGCGACAGGGGAGTCCGAGCAGTACTTC
v_gene: TRBV7-9; d_gene: -; j_gene: TRBJ1-2; abundance: -; CDR3aa: CASSNTGGYGYTF; CDR3nt: TGTGCCAGCAGCAACACCGGGGGCTATGGCTACACCTTC
v_gene: TRBV5-4; d_gene: TRBD1; j_gene: TRBJ1-2; abundance: -; CDR3aa: CASSTTPGTGSTGYTF; CDR3nt: TGTGCCAGCAGCACCACCCCCGGGACAGGCTCCACTGGCTACACCTTC
v_gene: TRBV10-3; d_gene: TRBD2; j_gene: TRBJ2-2; abundance: -; CDR3aa: CAISEGLAGGPGELFF; CDR3nt: TGTGCCATCAGTGAGGGGCTAGCGGGAGGGCCCGGGGAGCTGTTTTTT
v_gene: TRBV2; d_gene: TRBD1; j_gene: TRBJ1-2; abundance: few; CDR3aa: CASSWGQGDYGYTF; CDR3nt: TGTGCCAGCAGTTGGGGACAGGGGGACTATGGCTACACCTTC
v_gene: TRBV5-1; d_gene: TRBD1; j_gene: TRBJ1-6; abundance: -; CDR3aa: CASSWTVGGNSPLHF; CDR3nt: TGCGCCAGCAGCTGGACAGTAGGGGGCAATTCACCCCTCCACTTT
v_gene: TRBV6-5; d_gene: TRBD1; j_gene: TRBJ1-1; abundance: -; CDR3aa: CASSLSWTGGSQAFF; CDR3nt: TGTGCCAGCAGTCTCTCGTGGACAGGGGGATCCCAAGCTTTCTTT
v_gene: TRBV9; d_gene: TRBD1; j_gene: TRBJ2-7; abundance: once; CDR3aa: CASSPGTATSYEQYF; CDR3nt: TGTGCCAGCAGCCCCGGGACAGCGACCTCCTACGAGCAGTACTTC
v_gene: TRBV25-1; d_gene: -; j_gene: TRBJ2-5; abundance: once; CDR3aa: CASSGGQFEETQYF; CDR3nt: TGTGCCAGCAGCGGGGGACAGTTTGAAGAGACCCAGTACTTC
v_gene: TRBV5-1; d_gene: TRBD1; j_gene: TRBJ1-2; abundance: -; CDR3aa: CASSTGQADNYGYTF; CDR3nt: TGCGCCAGCAGCACGGGACAGGCTGACAACTATGGCTACACCTTC